These 32 T cell receptor beta chains were sequenced from one sample in a study of shared clonotypes between healthy human individuals. The table came from immunoSEQ multiplex PCR; TCRdb's copy has only in-frame clones and leaves some out. The profile shows approximately 180,000 clones, 85% to 95% of them singletons. Sequences were obtained from naive CD4+ T cells sorted from blood. Subset: CD45RA+ positively selected. Source of these receptors: a woman younger than 45 in good health.

This clone was counted once. The junction differs from germline at one of its ends, possibly a read error. This chain joins TRBV11-2 and TRBJ1-6; D unclear. This CDR3 is built from 15 residues. Germline CDR1 SGHAT, CDR2 FQNNGV. In DNA, the CDR3 is TGTGCCAGCAGCTTAGAAGTCTCCCATAATTCACCCCTCCACTTT. The encoded protein is CASSLEVSHNSPLHF.

This chain connects TRBV13 to TRBJ2-1; 9 bases map to TRBD2. V was clipped by 1 base and J by 9 bases; unmatched bases: 10. Germline V gene lookup returns CDR1 PRHDT and CDR2 FYEKMQ (reference sequence). This CDR3 has 16 amino acids. The chain's CDR3 is CASSLVEVAGVGEQFF. The CDR3 coding sequence is TGTGCCAGCAGCTTAGTTGAAGTAGCGGGAGTTGGTGAGCAGTTCTTC.

The V and J genes are TRBV27 and TRBJ1-1; TRBD1 matches 7 bases. The CDR3 contains 15 residues. Germline V gene data show CDR1 as MNHEY and CDR2 as SMNVEV (reference sequence). J gave up 2 bases and V 6 bases, and 9 bases lay outside the gene matches. The CDR3: CASSPGQVGNTEAFF. The DNA of the CDR3 is TGTGCCAGCAGCCCCGGACAGGTTGGTAACACTGAAGCTTTCTTT.

This chain uses TRBV7-9 with TRBJ1-2; D might be TRBD1 (5 bases). The CDR3 covers 14 residues. Germline V gives CDR1 SEHNR, CDR2 FQNEAQ (reference sequence). V was clipped by 5 bases and J by 5 bases, with 15 bases between them. In nucleotides, the CDR3 is TGTGCCAGCAGCCAGGAGGGACGGATATATGGCTACACCTTC. Amino acid sequence: CASSQEGRIYGYTF.

The genes are TRBV28 and TRBJ2-5; 9 bases match TRBD1. J gave up 5 bases and V 8 bases, and 6 bases lay outside the gene matches. The germline V gene has CDR1 MDHEN and CDR2 SYDVKM. The length of the CDR3 is 13 residues. In DNA, the CDR3 is TGTGCCAGCGGGGGACAGGGCGGGGAGACCCAGTACTTC. As protein: CASGGQGGETQYF.

J is TRBJ1-2 and V is TRBV12-2; the listed D gene, TRBD1, was not tested against the DNA. TRBV12-2 is deemed a pseudogene. This CDR3 is built from 10 residues. This CDR3 is CASRSGTGKF. The CDR3 bases are TGTGCAAGTCGCTCCGGGACAGGGAAGTTC.

The chain links TRBV6-1 to TRBJ2-7; 7 positions match TRBD1. The trim removed 5 bases at V and 4 bases at J, leaving 8 bases unmatched. Germline V lookup: CDR1 MNHNS, CDR2 SASEGT. The CDR3 contains 14 residues. The CDR3 loop reads CASSLRDRSYEQYF. DNA of the CDR3: TGTGCCAGCAGTCTCCGGGACAGATCTTACGAGCAGTACTTC.

This chain joins TRBV27 and TRBJ2-7, with D perhaps matching TRBD1 or TRBD2 (5 bases each). Germline assignment: CDR1 MNHEY and CDR2 SMNVEV (reference sequence). The CDR3 covers 17 residues. The V and J ends lost 5 bases and 0 bases respectively, with 20 bases between them. The CDR3 sequence: CASSGPGTHISSYEQYF. CDR3 bases: TGTGCCAGCAGTGGACCCGGGACCCACATCTCCTCCTACGAGCAGTACTTC.

The chain combines TRBV9 with TRBJ2-5, with D perhaps given as TRBD1 or TRBD2 (5 bases each). The DNA end is more similar to TRBJ2-7, so the J call may be wrong. The CDR3 spans 15 residues. Germline V gives CDR1 SGDLS, CDR2 YYNGEE. CDR3 nucleotide sequence: TGTGCCAGCAGCGTCACTCCGGGACGGTCCTACGAGCAGTACTTC. It encodes CASSVTPGRSYEQYF.

This chain uses TRBV18 with TRBJ2-2, with D perhaps TRBD2 (6 bases). Germline V lookup: CDR1 KGHSH, CDR2 LQKENI. The CDR3 is 19 residues long. V lost 1 base and J 4 bases, leaving 22 bases between the germline ends. CDR3 sequence (DNA): TGTGCCAGCTCACCACGTGGCGGGACCCACCCCTGGGTCACCGGGGAGCTGTTTTTT. Translating it yields CASSPRGGTHPWVTGELFF.

This chain connects TRBV5-1 to TRBJ2-7; perhaps TRBD2 as D (6 bases). The CDR3 has 15 amino acids. V dropped 3 bases and J dropped 4 bases, with 17 bases sitting between them. Germline V gene lookup returns CDR1 SGHRS and CDR2 YFSETQ. CDR3 sequence (DNA): TGCGCCAGCAGCTCCTCCGGGACTGGGGGATACGAGCAGTACTTC. Its protein is CASSSSGTGGYEQYF.

The chain carries TRBV18 and TRBJ2-2, with TRBD2 identical over 7 bases. The CDR3 length is 16 residues. CDR1 and CDR2 from the germline V gene are KGHSH and LQKENI. J gave up 0 bases and V 6 bases, and 7 bases lay outside the gene matches. CDR3 region: CASSSAGLANTGELFF. CDR3 nucleotide sequence: TGTGCCAGCTCCTCGGCAGGACTAGCGAACACCGGGGAGCTGTTTTTT.

CDR3 nucleotide sequence: TGTGCCAGTAGTAGAAGCGAGATCAGAGAGACCCAGTACTTC. Translating gives CASSRSEIRETQYF. J is TRBJ2-5 and V is TRBV19; unclear D gene. The CDR3 covers 14 residues. V lost 4 bases, J lost 4 bases, and 13 bases lay in between. The germline V gene encodes CDR1 LNHDA and CDR2 SQIVND (reference sequence).

The gene calls are TRBV27 and TRBJ2-7; D is unclear. The CDR3 consists of 15 residues. The germline gives CDR1 MNHEY, CDR2 SMNVEV (reference sequence). V lost 0 bases and J 2 bases, leaving 11 bases between the germline ends. This CDR3 is CASSLSYDGPYEQYF. The CDR3 DNA follows: TGTGCCAGCAGTTTATCGTATGACGGCCCCTACGAGCAGTACTTC.

The chain is built from TRBV28 and TRBJ1-4; the D is unclear. Trimming removed 3 bases at V and 4 bases at J, with 12 bases between. CDR1 is MDHEN and CDR2 is SYDVKM in the germline V gene. The CDR3 extends over 15 amino acids. In DNA form, the CDR3 reads TGTGCCAGCAGTTTCGGGCCGTCCATTAATGAAAAACTGTTTTTT. Translated: CASSFGPSINEKLFF.

A note on this clone: Other nucleotide sequences in the sample specify the same CDR3. V gene TRBV5-1 combines with J gene TRBJ2-7; D remains unclear. CDR1 and CDR2 from the germline V gene are SGHRS and YFSETQ. This CDR3 has 11 amino acids. V lost 0 bases, J lost 3 bases, and 1 base lay in between. Written as DNA, the CDR3 is TGCGCCAGCAGCTTGGACTACGAGCAGTACTTC. Translating it yields CASSLDYEQYF.

The chain uses TRBV14 and TRBJ2-1, with 12 bases matching TRBD2. CDR1 and CDR2 from the germline V gene are SGHDN and FVKESK. This CDR3 spans 18 amino acids. Trimming took 1 base from V and 5 from J; bases not matched to a gene: 9. The CDR3 protein is CASSQALMTSGSHNEQFF. For the CDR3, the DNA is TGTGCCAGCAGCCAAGCCCTAATGACTAGCGGGAGCCACAATGAGCAGTTCTTC.

The chain employs TRBV5-1 and TRBJ1-2; D may be TRBD1 (6 bases). Trimming removed 0 bases from V and 3 bases from J, with 12 bases in between. CDR3 length equals 15 residues. From germline, CDR1 is SGHRS and CDR2 YFSETQ. For the CDR3, the DNA is TGCGCCAGCAGCTTGGTTTACAGGGCGGACTATGGCTACACCTTC. The encoded protein is CASSLVYRADYGYTF.

The CDR3 DNA reads as TGCGCCAGCAGCCAACCCGCGGGACTAGCGGGAATCGACGAGCAGTACTTC. Its protein is CASSQPAGLAGIDEQYF. V and J are TRBV4-1 and TRBJ2-5, with 13 bases identical to TRBD2. The end of the DNA is better explained by TRBJ2-7, so the J call may be wrong. Germline V CDR1 and CDR2: MGHRA, YSYEKL. The CDR3 has 17 amino acids.

This clone appeared a single time. This rearrangement joins TRBV19 to TRBJ1-2; 7 bases agree with TRBD1. Germline V gene lookup returns CDR1 LNHDA and CDR2 SQIVND (reference sequence). With 5 bases clipped from V and 5 bases from J, the junction kept 8 bases outside the gene matches. This CDR3 is 14 amino acids long. This CDR3 reads CASSAGTASYGYTF. Here the CDR3 DNA reads TGTGCCAGTAGTGCCGGGACAGCCTCTTATGGCTACACCTTC.

The chain uses TRBV18 and TRBJ2-7, with D perhaps being TRBD1 or TRBD2 (5 bases each). The CDR3 is 14 amino acids. Trimming stripped 2 bases from V and 2 bases from J, with 10 bases between. The germline gives CDR1 KGHSH, CDR2 LQKENI. In DNA, the CDR3 is TGTGCCAGCTCACCAGGGACGGTTACCTACGAGCAGTACTTC. As protein: CASSPGTVTYEQYF. The full variable domain, in which reference TRBV18 and TRBJ2-7 provide the parts outside the CDR3, is NAGVMQNPRHLVRRRGQEARLRCSPMKGHSHVYWYRQLPEEGLKFMVYLQKENIIDESGMPKERFSAEFPKEGPSILRIQQVVRGDSAAYFCASSPGTVTYEQYFGPGTRLTVT.

This rearrangement joins TRBV28 to TRBJ1-5, with D uncertain. CDR1 is MDHEN, CDR2 SYDVKM, per germline. The CDR3 runs to 13 residues. V lost 7 bases and J lost 1, with 8 bases in between. The CDR3 DNA sequence: TGTGCCAGCATGGAAGGAAGCAATCAGCCCCAGCATTTT. Its protein product is CASMEGSNQPQHF.

The chain carries TRBV20-1 and TRBJ1-5; D is unresolved. The V end was cut by 6 bases, the J end by 5 bases, with 8 bases between. The CDR3 consists of 11 residues. CDR1 is DFQATT, CDR2 SNEGSKA, per germline (reference sequence). The CDR3 spells CSAERDQPQHF. CDR3 nucleotide sequence: TGCAGTGCCGAGCGGGATCAGCCCCAGCATTTT.

As DNA, the CDR3 is TGCGCCAGCAGCTTGATGGGGGAAGACTATGGCTACACCTTC. Residues: CASSLMGEDYGYTF. The rearrangement uses TRBV5-1 and TRBJ1-2; D is possibly TRBD1 (5 bases). The CDR3 is 14 residues long. Trimming took 1 base from V and 3 from J, leaving 10 bases between them. In germline, CDR1 is SGHRS, CDR2 YFSETQ.

This rearrangement joins TRBV5-1 to TRBJ2-1, with TRBD2 matching 14 bases. Per germline, CDR1 SGHRS and CDR2 YFSETQ. The CDR3 totals 17 residues. The V and J ends lost 0 bases and 5 bases, in that order; junction bases with no gene match: 4. The CDR3 DNA follows: TGCGCCAGCAGCTTGGCGGGACTAGCGGGAGAAAACAATGAGCAGTTCTTC. Translated: CASSLAGLAGENNEQFF.

CDR3 DNA sequence: TGTGCCAGCCCCCGAGGACAGGGGGCGATCTATGGCTACACCTTC. Its translation is CASPRGQGAIYGYTF. V is TRBV2 and J is TRBJ1-2, with 11 positions matching TRBD1. Germline lookup yields CDR1 SNHLY and CDR2 FYNNEI. V was pared by 8 bases and J by 4 bases, with 9 bases of the junction left unmatched. The CDR3 totals 15 residues.

V usage is TRBV28 and J usage is TRBJ2-7; 10 positions match TRBD1. Germline CDR1 and CDR2: MDHEN and SYDVKM. The CDR3 is 15 amino acids. The trim removed 7 bases at V and 2 bases at J, leaving 8 bases unmatched. The CDR3 DNA follows: TGTGCCAGCACCTCGTGGGACAGGGGTCCCTACGAGCAGTACTTC. It codes for CASTSWDRGPYEQYF.

The gene calls are TRBV2 and TRBJ2-3; no definite D call. The CDR3 spans 14 residues. In germline, CDR1 is SNHLY, CDR2 FYNNEI. The V end lost 6 bases, the J end lost 4 bases, and 14 bases lay between the germline ends. CDR3 loop: CASRSETGADTQYF. CDR3 bases: TGTGCCAGCAGATCCGAGACGGGCGCAGATACGCAGTATTTT.

The chain has TRBV2 and TRBJ2-3; 11 nucleotides line up with TRBD1. Germline V gene lookup returns CDR1 SNHLY and CDR2 FYNNEI. With V trimmed by 4 bases and J by 4 bases, 10 bases remained unmatched. CDR3 length: 17 amino acids. The CDR3 is CASSVLQGQGASDTQYF. DNA for the CDR3: TGTGCCAGCAGTGTCCTACAAGGACAGGGGGCCTCAGATACGCAGTATTTT.

The V gene is TRBV6-1, the J gene TRBJ2-5; D unresolved. CDR1 is MNHNS, CDR2 SASEGT, per germline. Between the trimmed V and J ends, which lost 10 bases and 1 base, there was a span of 16 bases. CDR3 length: 14 residues. This CDR3 reads CATTPGLVQETQYF. CDR3 nucleotide sequence: TGTGCCACCACGCCCGGCTTGGTCCAAGAGACCCAGTACTTC.

The V and J genes are TRBV7-7 and TRBJ2-1; maybe TRBD2 (6 bases). The CDR3 contains 14 residues. The V gene's germline CDR1 is SSHAT and CDR2 FNYEAQ (reference sequence). V lost 3 bases to trimming and J lost 0 bases, with 6 bases between them. The CDR3 region has the DNA TGTGCCAGCAGCTTCGGGGGCTCCTACAATGAGCAGTTCTTC. This translates into CASSFGGSYNEQFF.

CDR3 coding DNA: TGTGCCAGCAGGGGGACGGGGAACACTGAAGCTTTCTTT. Protein: CASRGTGNTEAFF. This chain uses TRBV27 with TRBJ1-1; D is possibly TRBD1 (5 bases). Looked up from germline, CDR1 is MNHEY and CDR2 is SMNVEV (reference sequence). V lost 6 bases and J 1 base, leaving 9 bases between the germline ends. The CDR3 is made up of 13 amino acids.